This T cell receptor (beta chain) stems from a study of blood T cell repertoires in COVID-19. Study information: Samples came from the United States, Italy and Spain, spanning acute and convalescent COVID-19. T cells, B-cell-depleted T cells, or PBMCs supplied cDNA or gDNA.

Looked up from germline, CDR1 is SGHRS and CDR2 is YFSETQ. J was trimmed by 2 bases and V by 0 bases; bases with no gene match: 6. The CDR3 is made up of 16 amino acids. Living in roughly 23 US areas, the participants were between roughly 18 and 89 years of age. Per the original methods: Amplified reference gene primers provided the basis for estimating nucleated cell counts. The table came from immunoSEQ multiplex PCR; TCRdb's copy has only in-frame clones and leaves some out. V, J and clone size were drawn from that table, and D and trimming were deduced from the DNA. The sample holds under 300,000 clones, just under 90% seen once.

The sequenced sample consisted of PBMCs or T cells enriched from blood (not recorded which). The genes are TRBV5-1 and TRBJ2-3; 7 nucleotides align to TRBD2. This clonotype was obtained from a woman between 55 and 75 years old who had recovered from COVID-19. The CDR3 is CASSLALAALTDTQYF. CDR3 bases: TGCGCCAGCAGCTTGGCCCTAGCGGCCCTCACAGATACGCAGTATTTT.